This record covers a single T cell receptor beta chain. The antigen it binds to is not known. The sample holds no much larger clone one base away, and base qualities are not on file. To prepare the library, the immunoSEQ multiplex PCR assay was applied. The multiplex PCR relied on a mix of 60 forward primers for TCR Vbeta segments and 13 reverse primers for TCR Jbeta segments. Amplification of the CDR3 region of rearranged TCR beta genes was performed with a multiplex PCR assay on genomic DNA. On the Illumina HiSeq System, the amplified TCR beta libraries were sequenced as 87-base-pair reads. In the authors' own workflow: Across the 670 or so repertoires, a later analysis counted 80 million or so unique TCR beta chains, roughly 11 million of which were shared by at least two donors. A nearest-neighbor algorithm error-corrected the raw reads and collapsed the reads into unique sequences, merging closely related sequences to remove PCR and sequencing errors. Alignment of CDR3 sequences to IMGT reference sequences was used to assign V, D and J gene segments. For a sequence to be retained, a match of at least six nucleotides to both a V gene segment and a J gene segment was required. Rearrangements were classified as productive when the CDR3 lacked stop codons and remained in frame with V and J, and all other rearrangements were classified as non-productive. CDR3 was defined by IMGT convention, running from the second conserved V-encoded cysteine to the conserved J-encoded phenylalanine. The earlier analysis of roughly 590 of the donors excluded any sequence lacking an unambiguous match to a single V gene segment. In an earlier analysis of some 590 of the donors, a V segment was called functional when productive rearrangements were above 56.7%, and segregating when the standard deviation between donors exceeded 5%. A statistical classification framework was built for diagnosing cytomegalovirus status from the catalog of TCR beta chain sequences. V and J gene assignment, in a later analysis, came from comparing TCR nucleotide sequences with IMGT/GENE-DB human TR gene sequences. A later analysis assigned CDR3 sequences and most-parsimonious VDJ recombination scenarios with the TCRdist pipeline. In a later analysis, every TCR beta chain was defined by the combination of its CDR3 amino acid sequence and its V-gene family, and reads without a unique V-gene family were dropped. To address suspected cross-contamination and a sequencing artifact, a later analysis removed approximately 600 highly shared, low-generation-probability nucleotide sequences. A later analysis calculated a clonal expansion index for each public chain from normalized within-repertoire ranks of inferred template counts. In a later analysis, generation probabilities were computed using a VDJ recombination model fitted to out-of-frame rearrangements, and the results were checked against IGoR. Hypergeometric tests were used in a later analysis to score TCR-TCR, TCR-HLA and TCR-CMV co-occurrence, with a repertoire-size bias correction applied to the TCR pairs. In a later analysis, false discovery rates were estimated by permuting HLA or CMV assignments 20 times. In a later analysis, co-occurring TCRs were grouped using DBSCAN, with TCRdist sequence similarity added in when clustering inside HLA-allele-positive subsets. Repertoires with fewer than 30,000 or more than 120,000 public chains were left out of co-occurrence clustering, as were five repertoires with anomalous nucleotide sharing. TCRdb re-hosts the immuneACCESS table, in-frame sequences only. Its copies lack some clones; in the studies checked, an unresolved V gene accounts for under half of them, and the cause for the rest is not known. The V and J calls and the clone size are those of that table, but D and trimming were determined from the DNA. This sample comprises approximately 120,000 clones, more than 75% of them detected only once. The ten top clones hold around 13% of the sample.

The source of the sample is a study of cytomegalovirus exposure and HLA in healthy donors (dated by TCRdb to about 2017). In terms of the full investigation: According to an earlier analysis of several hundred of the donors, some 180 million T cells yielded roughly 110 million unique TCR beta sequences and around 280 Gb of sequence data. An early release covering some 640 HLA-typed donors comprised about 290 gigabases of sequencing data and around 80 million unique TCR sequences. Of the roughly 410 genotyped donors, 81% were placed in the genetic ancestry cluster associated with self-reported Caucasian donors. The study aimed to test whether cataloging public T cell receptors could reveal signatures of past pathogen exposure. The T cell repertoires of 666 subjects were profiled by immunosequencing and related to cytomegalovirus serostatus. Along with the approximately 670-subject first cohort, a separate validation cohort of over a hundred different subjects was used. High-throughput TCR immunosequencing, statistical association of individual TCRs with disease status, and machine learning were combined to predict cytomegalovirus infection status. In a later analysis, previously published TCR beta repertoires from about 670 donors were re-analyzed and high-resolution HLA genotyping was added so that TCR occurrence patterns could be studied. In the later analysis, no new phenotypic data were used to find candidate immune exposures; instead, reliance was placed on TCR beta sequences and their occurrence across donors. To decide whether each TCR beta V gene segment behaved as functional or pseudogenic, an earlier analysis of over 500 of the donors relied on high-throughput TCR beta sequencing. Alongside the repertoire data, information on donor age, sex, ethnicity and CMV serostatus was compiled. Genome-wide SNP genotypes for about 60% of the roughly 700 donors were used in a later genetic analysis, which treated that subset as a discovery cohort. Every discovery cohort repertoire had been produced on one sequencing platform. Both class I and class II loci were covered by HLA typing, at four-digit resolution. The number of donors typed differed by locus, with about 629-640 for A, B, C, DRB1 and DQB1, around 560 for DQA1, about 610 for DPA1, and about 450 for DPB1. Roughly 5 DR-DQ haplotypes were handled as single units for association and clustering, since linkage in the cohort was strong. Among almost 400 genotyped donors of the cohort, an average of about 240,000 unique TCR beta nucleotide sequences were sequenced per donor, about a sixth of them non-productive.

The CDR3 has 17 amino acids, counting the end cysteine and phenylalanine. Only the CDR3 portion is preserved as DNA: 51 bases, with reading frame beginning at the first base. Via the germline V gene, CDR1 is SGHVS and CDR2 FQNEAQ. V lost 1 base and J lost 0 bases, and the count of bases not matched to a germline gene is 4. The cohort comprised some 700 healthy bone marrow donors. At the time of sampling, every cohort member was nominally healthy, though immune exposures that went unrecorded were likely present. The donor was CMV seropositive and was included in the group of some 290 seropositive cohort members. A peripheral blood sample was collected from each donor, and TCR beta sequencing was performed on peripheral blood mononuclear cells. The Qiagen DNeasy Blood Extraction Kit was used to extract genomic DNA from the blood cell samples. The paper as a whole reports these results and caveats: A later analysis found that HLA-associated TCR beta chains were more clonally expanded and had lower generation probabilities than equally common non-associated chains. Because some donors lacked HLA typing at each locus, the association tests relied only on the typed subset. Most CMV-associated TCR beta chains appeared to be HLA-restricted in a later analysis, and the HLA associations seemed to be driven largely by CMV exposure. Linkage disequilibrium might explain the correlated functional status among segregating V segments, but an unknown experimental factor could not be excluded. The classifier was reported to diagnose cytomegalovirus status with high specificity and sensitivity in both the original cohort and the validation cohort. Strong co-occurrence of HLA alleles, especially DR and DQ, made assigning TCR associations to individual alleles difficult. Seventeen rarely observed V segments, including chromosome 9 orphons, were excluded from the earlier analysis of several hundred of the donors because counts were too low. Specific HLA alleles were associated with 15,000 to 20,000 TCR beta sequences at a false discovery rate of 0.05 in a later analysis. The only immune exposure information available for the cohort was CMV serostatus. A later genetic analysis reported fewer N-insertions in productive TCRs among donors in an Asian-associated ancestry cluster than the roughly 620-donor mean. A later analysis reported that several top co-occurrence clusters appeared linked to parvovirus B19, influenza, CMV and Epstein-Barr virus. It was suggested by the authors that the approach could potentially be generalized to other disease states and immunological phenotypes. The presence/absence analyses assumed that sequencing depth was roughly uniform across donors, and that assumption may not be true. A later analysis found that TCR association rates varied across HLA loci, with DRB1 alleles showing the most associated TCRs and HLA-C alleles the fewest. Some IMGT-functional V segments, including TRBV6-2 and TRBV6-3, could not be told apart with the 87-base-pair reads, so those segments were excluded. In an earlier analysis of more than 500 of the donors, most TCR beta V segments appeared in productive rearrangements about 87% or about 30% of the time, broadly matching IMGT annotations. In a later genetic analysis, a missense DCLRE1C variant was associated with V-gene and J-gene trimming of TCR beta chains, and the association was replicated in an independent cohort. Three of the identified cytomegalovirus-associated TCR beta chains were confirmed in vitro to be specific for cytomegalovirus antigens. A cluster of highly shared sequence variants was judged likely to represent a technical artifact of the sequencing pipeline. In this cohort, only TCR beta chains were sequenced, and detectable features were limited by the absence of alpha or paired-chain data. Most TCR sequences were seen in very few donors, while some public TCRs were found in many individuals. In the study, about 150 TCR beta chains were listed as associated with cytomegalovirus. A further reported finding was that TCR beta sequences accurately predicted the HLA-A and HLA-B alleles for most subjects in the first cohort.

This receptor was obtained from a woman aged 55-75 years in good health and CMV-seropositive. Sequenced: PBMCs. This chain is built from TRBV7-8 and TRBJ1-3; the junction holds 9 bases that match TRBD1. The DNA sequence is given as TGTGCCAGCAGCTTAGAAGGGACAGGGTTCTCTGGAAACACCATATATTTT. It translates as CASSLEGTGFSGNTIYF.